This TCR beta chain comes out of a study of blood T cell repertoires in COVID-19. Looking at the study overall: The study drew acute and convalescent COVID-19 samples from the United States, Italy and Spain. Sources were T cells, B-cell-depleted T cells, or PBMCs; the material itself was cDNA or gDNA.

This clone was counted between two and nine times. In the original analysis: Reference gene primers were amplified, and this amplification served to estimate nucleated cell counts. Assay: immunoSEQ multiplex PCR; the TCRdb copy retains only in-frame clones and omits some. That table gives V, J and clone size, and the DNA gave D and trimming. The sample consists of a few hundred thousand clones, 80% of them appearing once. The TCR originated in a man between 25 and 39 years old with acute COVID-19. The source material was PBMCs or T cells enriched from blood (not recorded which).

CDR3 bases: TGTGCCAGCAGCCCAGGCCAATTGAACTCTGGAAACACCATATATTTT. Translated, it gives CASSPGQLNSGNTIYF. The rearrangement joins TRBV9 to TRBJ1-3; D not certain. V was pared by 4 bases and J by 0 bases, with 14 bases between. CDR1 is SGDLS and CDR2 is YYNGEE in the germline V gene. The CDR3 runs 16 residues.